This T cell receptor beta chain stems from a study of T-cell reconstitution after alpha-beta-depleted transplantation in children. Whole-study results and caveats: For some patients, TCRbeta diversity was high at day 60 because of recipient T cells and thymic progenitors that survived. Alpha-beta T cells present about two months after transplant were reported to originate from several hundred expanded graft clones. The authors attributed T-cell counts and diversity one year after transplant mostly to newly produced T cells.

Unique molecular identifiers were incorporated into the prepared TCRbeta library. TCRdb redid the calling of the PCR reads with MiXCR, one entry per CDR3 protein. The sample lists about 240,000 distinct CDR3 sequences, 25% seen once, with roughly 2.7% in the top ten. Only a few counts were recorded for this clonotype. The antigen remains unidentified. The sequencing here drew on PBMCs, taken before TCRalphabeta/CD19-depleted stem cell transplant. This receptor was identified in a girl aged 2 to 10 with Fanconi anemia, due to receive a stem cell transplant.

This CDR3 reads CASAAGNPYNEQFF. CDR3 nucleotides: TGTGCCAGCGCAGCGGGGAATCCCTACAATGAGCAGTTCTTC. J is TRBJ2-1 and V is TRBV7-3, with TRBD2 matching 7 bases. This CDR3 has 14 residues. J lost 2 bases, V lost 8 bases, and 6 bases had no gene match. CDR1 is SGHTA, CDR2 FQGTGA, per germline.